This section outlines one TCR beta chain sequence together with its context. The sample carries other DNA sequences with the same CDR3. The sample is drawn from a study of blood T cell repertoires in COVID-19. The wider study: Spain, Italy and the United States supplied samples that represented acute and convalescent COVID-19.

Libraries were prepared by immunoSEQ multiplex PCR; TCRdb keeps only in-frame clonotypes and omits some of them. Among about 280,000 clones listed, about nine tenths were seen once. The CDR3 sequence is 15 residues long. Germline assignment: CDR1 SGDLS and CDR2 YYNGEE. The V and J ends lost 3 bases and 2 bases, in that order; junction bases with no gene match: 2. The specimen sequenced was peripheral blood. The V call is TRBV9, the J call TRBJ2-7, with 13 nucleotides matching TRBD2. The receptor comes from a woman aged 25 to 45 with active or convalescent COVID-19. CDR3 sequence (DNA): TGTGCCAGCAGCGCAACTAGCGGGGGGGCCTACGAGCAGTACTTC. It translates to CASSATSGGAYEQYF.